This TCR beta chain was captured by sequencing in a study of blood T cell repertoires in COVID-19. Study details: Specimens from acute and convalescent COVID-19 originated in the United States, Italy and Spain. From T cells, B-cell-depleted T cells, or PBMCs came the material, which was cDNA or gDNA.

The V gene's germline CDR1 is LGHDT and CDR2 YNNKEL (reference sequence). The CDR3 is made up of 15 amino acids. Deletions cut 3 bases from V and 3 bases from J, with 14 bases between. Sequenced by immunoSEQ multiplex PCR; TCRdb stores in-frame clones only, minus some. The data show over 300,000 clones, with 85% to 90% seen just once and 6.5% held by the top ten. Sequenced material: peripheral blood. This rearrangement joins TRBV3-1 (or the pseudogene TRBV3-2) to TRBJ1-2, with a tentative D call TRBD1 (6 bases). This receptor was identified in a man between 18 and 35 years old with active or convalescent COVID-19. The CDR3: CASSQWGRVDYGYTF. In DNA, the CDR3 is TGTGCCAGCAGCCAGTGGGGGCGCGTCGACTATGGCTACACCTTC.